This note documents a single T cell receptor (beta chain) sequence. Its antigen is currently not known. In this CDR3 the conserved last residue, phenylalanine or tryptophan, is missing, so a read error is likely. TCR beta CDR3 regions were amplified from RNA transcripts for repertoire sequencing. The first round was an RT-PCR using HTBI primers with the Qiagen OneStep RT-PCR kit, and this first round was followed by a second-round multiplex PCR, then size selection and purification. Sequencing of the libraries was carried out on an Illumina HiSeq2000 in paired-end mode with 100 bp reads. On the authors' methods: Reads were processed with SOAPnuke, discarding reads with adapters, uncalled bases, mean Phred below 15, or no exact constant-primer or identifier match. High-quality paired reads were merged with COPE v1.2.5. Each unique nucleotide sequence was defined as a clonotype, and clonotypes were aligned to IMGT TRB V, D and J references with MiTCR v1.1. The analysis was limited to V-J combinations with a frequency above 0.0001, which together covered more than 99% of repertoires. A TCR clonal expansion and chaos score per V-J combination was defined as the ratio of F50 clonal expansion to chaos observed in the TCRdist matrix. Welch's t-statistics and random forest were used to reduce the features to 10 to 15 V-J combinations, which were then used as input to a naive Bayes classifier. Thyroid-blood repertoire similarity was quantified with the Morisita-Horn index. The public reads were reanalyzed by TCRdb: fastp trimming at Q25, MiXCR alignment, in-frame beta chains only. Each entry is one CDR3 protein sequence, shown with its most common DNA and genes. What appears here as the V and J calls and clone size reflects TCRdb's work, not the paper's. The sample table shows roughly 51,000 distinct CDR3 sequences, and over 45% are seen once. The ten most abundant clones make up about 25% of the sample.

The data were taken from a study of Graves' ophthalmopathy and Graves' hyperthyroidism (dated 2018 in TCRdb). About the full investigation: Peripheral blood was collected at initial diagnosis, prior to any treatment. TCR beta repertoire signatures were used to distinguish Graves' ophthalmopathy from Graves' hyperthyroidism and to predict progression to ophthalmopathy. In total, 135 blood samples were TCR-sequenced: 40 to 45 ophthalmopathy, approximately 75 hyperthyroidism and some 17 hyperthyroidism-to-ophthalmopathy patients. To explore V-J signatures distinguishing ophthalmopathy from hyperthyroidism, a discovery set of some 100 patients (about 41 ophthalmopathy, 55 to 60 stable hyperthyroidism) was enrolled. An independent validation cohort comprised 18 hyperthyroidism patients and about 16 patients who later progressed from hyperthyroidism to ophthalmopathy. T-cell repertoires of thyroid tissue and blood were compared in about six hyperthyroidism patients. After sampling, hyperthyroidism patients received methimazole starting at 30 mg daily, and ophthalmopathy patients received high-dose intravenous methylprednisolone.

The ophthalmopathy patients had moderately to severely active disease, with a Clinical Activity Score of 3 or higher, a NOSPECS grade of 4 or higher, and a disease duration of less than 3 months. Patients were excluded if they had other autoimmune diseases, uncontrolled infections, pregnancy or lactation. Clinical symptoms, serum thyroxine, TRAb, thyroid ultrasound and orbital computed tomography were used for diagnosis. PBMCs were isolated from more than 9 ml of fresh peripheral blood by Ficoll-Paque density gradient centrifugation. Total RNA was extracted using Trizol reagent, and RNA quality was checked on an Agilent 2100 Bioanalyzer. V is reduced by 1 base and J by 6 bases, leaving a spacing of 13 bases between them. With termini counted, the CDR3 has 14 amino acids. Just CDR3 DNA is preserved here, 42 bases in frame from base 1. The germline V gene specifies SNHLY as CDR1 and FYNNEI as CDR2.

The study at large found these results: In cross-validation, the 13-signature model distinguished ophthalmopathy from stable hyperthyroidism with approximately 90% sensitivity and about 81% specificity, while in the test set the corresponding values were about 79% and 69%. Most expanded thyroid clonotypes with a frequency above 0.001 also appeared in blood, which suggests that blood repertoires may reflect the immune response in the thyroid. In validation, the model predicted ophthalmopathy progression with about 70% sensitivity and 72% to 80% specificity; eleven to twelve predicted patients were CT-confirmed with GO in a median of approximately 6.5 months. No statistical method was used to set the sample size in advance, and the investigators knew which group each participant was assigned to.

The sequence was obtained from an adult man with Graves' ophthalmopathy. The chain joins TRBV2 to TRBJ2-7; the D gene cannot be resolved reliably. The sequenced sample was peripheral blood. The sequenced DNA is TGTGCCAGCAGTGAAGTAAGGTTTGTAGGCGAGCAGTACTCC. It encodes CASSEVRFVGEQYS.